A selection of T cell receptor beta chains follows, all from one sample in a study of T cell responses to AZD1222 COVID-19 vaccine. Clones were read by immunoSEQ multiplex PCR, and TCRdb kept only the in-frame ones, dropping some. The sample contains some 65,000 clones, around 74% of which appear only once. Specimen: peripheral blood, collected on day 0 of MenACWY control vaccination. The receptors were sampled from an adult in good health. Each CDR3 is given with its conserved first and last residue. The D gene is left open where the match is weak. Part of the rows lack a size; the others show once, few, many or a class for expanded clones.

>TRBV7-9|15|once|TRBJ2-3|-
TGTGCCAGCAGCTTGGACGGACCTAGCACAGATACGCAGTATTTT
CASSLDGPSTDTQYF
>TRBV2|12|-|TRBJ1-2|-
TGTGCCAGCTCTACGGAGAGCTATGGCTACACCTTC
CASSTESYGYTF
>TRBV19|13|few|TRBJ1-2|TRBD1
TGTGCCAGTAGTGCGACAGGGGTGAATGGCTACACCTTC
CASSATGVNGYTF
>TRBV4-1|14|once|TRBJ2-1|-
TGCGCCAGCAGCCAAGGGGACTCCAGGGATGAGCAGTTCTTC
CASSQGDSRDEQFF
>TRBV12-3/TRBV12-4|13|-|TRBJ1-6|-
TGTGCCAGCAGCCACGGGGTAAATTCACCCCTCCACTTT
CASSHGVNSPLHF
>TRBV6-6|15|-|TRBJ2-7|-
TGTGCCAGCGGGATAGTACGGGACACCCTTAACGAGCAGTACTTC
CASGIVRDTLNEQYF
>TRBV18|14|-|TRBJ2-5|TRBD2
TGTGCCAGCTCACCTCGGGACTATGTAGAGACCCAGTACTTC
CASSPRDYVETQYF
>TRBV28|15|few|TRBJ2-2|TRBD1
TGTGCCAGCAGTTCGGGACAGGGGGACACCGGGGAGCTGTTTTTT
CASSSGQGDTGELFF
>TRBV9|14|-|TRBJ1-6|-
TGTGCCAGCAGCGTAGACCCCTATAATTCACCCCTCCACTTT
CASSVDPYNSPLHF
>TRBV30|15|-|TRBJ2-2|-
TGTGCCTGGAGGGGGGGACGGAAAAACACCGGGGAGCTGTTTTTT
CAWRGGRKNTGELFF
>TRBV2|13|-|TRBJ1-2|-
TGTGCCAGCCTTCCAGCGGCTGTCGGTGGCTACACCTTC
CASLPAAVGGYTF
>TRBV18|10|-|TRBJ1-4|-
TGTGCCAGCCCGCCCCAAAAACTGTTTTTT
CASPPQKLFF
>TRBV24-1|15|-|TRBJ2-2|-
TGTGCCACCAGTGCCGGGGGCGCTAACACCGGGGAGCTGTTTTTT
CATSAGGANTGELFF
>TRBV27|15|few|TRBJ2-7|-
TGTGCCAGCAGTCCCCGGACGGAGACTAACTACGAGCAGTACTTC
CASSPRTETNYEQYF
>TRBV30|16|-|TRBJ2-5|-
TGTGCCTGGAGTGTACTCGGGGGAAGTAGCACGAAGACCCAGTACTTC
CAWSVLGGSSTKTQYF
>TRBV6-5|14|-|TRBJ1-1|-
TGTGCCACCCGACTGGACGGCTTGAACACTGAAGCTTTCTTT
CATRLDGLNTEAFF
>TRBV6-6|15|-|TRBJ1-3|-
TGTGCCAGCAGTTACTCGGACAGAGGGGGAAACACCATATATTTT
CASSYSDRGGNTIYF
>TRBV6-1|13|-|TRBJ2-2|TRBD1
TGTGCCAGCAGCCAGGGGGCGAACGGGGAGCTGTTTTTT
CASSQGANGELFF
>TRBV12-3/TRBV12-4|13|-|TRBJ1-6|-
TGTGCCAGCAGGGGAGGATATAATTCACCCCTCCACTTT
CASRGGYNSPLHF
>TRBV5-6|16|-|TRBJ1-1|TRBD1
TGTGCCAGCAGCTTGGTAGGACAGGGGTATCGAAGTGAAGCTTTCTTT
CASSLVGQGYRSEAFF
>TRBV7-9|15|-|TRBJ1-2|TRBD1
TGTGCCAGCAGCCAACCCGGGACAGGGATCGGGCACTACACCTTC
CASSQPGTGIGHYTF
>TRBV19|15|-|TRBJ1-4|-
TGTGCCAGTAGACCCAGGGGAGGCTCGAATGAAAAACTGTTTTTT
CASRPRGGSNEKLFF
>TRBV6-5|14|-|TRBJ2-7|TRBD1
TGTGCCAGCAGTCGGGACAGGGGGTGGGACGAGCAGTACTTC
CASSRDRGWDEQYF
>TRBV5-4|15|-|TRBJ2-5|TRBD2
TGTGCCAGCAGCTTCGCGGGGGGAGCCCAAGAGACCCAGTACTTC
CASSFAGGAQETQYF
>TRBV4-3|14|once|TRBJ1-3|-
TGCGCCAGCAGCCAAGGTGCAGGAGGAAACACCATATATTTT
CASSQGAGGNTIYF
>TRBV12-5|16|once|TRBJ2-7|TRBD1
TGTGCTAGTGGTTCCATGGGAATGGGACAGGGCGGCGAGCAGTACTTC
CASGSMGMGQGGEQYF
>TRBV7-2|14|-|TRBJ1-2|-
TGTGCCAGCAGCTTAGTCGACAGATTATATGGCTACACCTTC
CASSLVDRLYGYTF
>TRBV19|17|-|TRBJ1-4|TRBD1
TGTGCCAGTAGTATTGAAAATCTGGACAGGGCAGGCGAAAAACTGTTTTTT
CASSIENLDRAGEKLFF
>TRBV29-1|13|few|TRBJ1-5|-
TGCAGCGTTGGCGAGGGTAGGAGTCAGCCCCAGCATTTT
CSVGEGRSQPQHF
>TRBV7-9|17|-|TRBJ2-6|-
TGTGCCAGCAGCCCCCCTCGGGGGCTGCCTGGGGCCAACGTCCTGACTTTC
CASSPPRGLPGANVLTF
>TRBV28|13|once|TRBJ2-2|-
TGTGCCAGCAGGATTTCGAACACCGGGGAGCTGTTTTTT
CASRISNTGELFF
>TRBV6-4|16|-|TRBJ2-1|-
TGTGCCAGCAGTGACTTTGCGGCCGCAGCCTACAATGAGCAGTTCTTC
CASSDFAAAAYNEQFF
>TRBV3-1/TRBV3-2|17|-|TRBJ2-3|TRBD1
TGTGCCAGCAGCCAGGGAACGGGACAGGGAAGCACAGATACGCAGTATTTT
CASSQGTGQGSTDTQYF
>TRBV7-2|14|-|TRBJ2-4|TRBD2
TGTGCCAGCAGCCAACGGGGGGGCGTAAACATTCAGTACTTC
CASSQRGGVNIQYF
>TRBV19|12|-|TRBJ1-1|-
TGTGCCAGTAGTACCCATCAGGGGGAAGCTTTCTTT
CASSTHQGEAFF
>TRBV29-1|13|-|TRBJ1-1|-
TGCAGCGTTGGGCGGGCGTCGAACACTGAAGCTTTCTTT
CSVGRASNTEAFF
>TRBV28|14|-|TRBJ2-1|-
TGTGCCAGCAGTTTTCGGGGCGAGGACAGTGAGCAGTTCTTC
CASSFRGEDSEQFF
>TRBV6-1|14|-|TRBJ2-1|-
TGTGCCAGCAGTGAAGCAGGTCAGGGATTGACGCAGTTCTTC
CASSEAGQGLTQFF
>TRBV5-1|15|-|TRBJ1-1|-
TGCGCCAGCACCCACGGGGAACAGTTCACAGGTGAAGCTTTCTTT
CASTHGEQFTGEAFF
>TRBV7-2|15|-|TRBJ2-3|TRBD1
TGTGCCAGCAGCTTAGTGGGGACAGATGCAGATACGCAGTATTTT
CASSLVGTDADTQYF
>TRBV15|15|-|TRBJ2-3|-
TGTGCCACCAGAGTTGGGGGTTCCCTCACAGATACGCAGTATTTT
CATRVGGSLTDTQYF
>TRBV7-2|13|-|TRBJ1-5|-
TGTGCCAGCAGCTCCCGGACTAATCAGCCCCAGCATTTT
CASSSRTNQPQHF
>TRBV27|19|-|TRBJ2-7|TRBD2
TGTGCCAGCAGTGTAGCGGGGGGGCTTGAATCTTCCTATCTTTACGAGCAGTACTTC
CASSVAGGLESSYLYEQYF
>TRBV13|15|-|TRBJ2-7|-
TGTGCCAGCAGCTCCTTCCTCAGGGTTCTCGACGAGCAGTACTTC
CASSSFLRVLDEQYF
>TRBV9|14|medium-sized|TRBJ1-2|-
TGTGCCAGCAGCGCCGACTCCGGGGCCTATGGCTACACCTTC
CASSADSGAYGYTF
>TRBV7-9|13|few|TRBJ2-5|-
TGTGCCAGCAGCTTCGGTACTGGGGAGACCCAGTACTTC
CASSFGTGETQYF
>TRBV4-2|16|few|TRBJ2-1|TRBD2
TGTGCCAGCAGCGGAAGACTAGCGGGGGAGGTCGATGAGCAGTTCTTC
CASSGRLAGEVDEQFF
>TRBV3-1/TRBV3-2|20|few|TRBJ2-7|-
TGTGCCAGCAGCCAAGTTGTACCGGGACAAAAGATACAAGCTAGCTACGAGCAGTACTTC
CASSQVVPGQKIQASYEQYF
>TRBV28|13|once|TRBJ2-5|-
TGTGCCAGCAGTTTGGGAGTAGTGGAGACCCAGTACTTC
CASSLGVVETQYF
>TRBV6-1|15|-|TRBJ1-5|-
TGTGCCAGCAGTGAGTGGGGGCAGGGAAATCAGCCCCAGCATTTT
CASSEWGQGNQPQHF
>TRBV7-2|15|once|TRBJ2-2|-
TGTGCCAGCAGCTTAGCGGGGGGAAAGACCGGGGAGCTGTTTTTT
CASSLAGGKTGELFF
>TRBV5-4|15|few|TRBJ2-1|-
TGTGCCAGCAGCTGGTCCTGGCGCTCCTACAATGAGCAGTTCTTC
CASSWSWRSYNEQFF
>TRBV7-9|12|-|TRBJ1-1|-
TGTGCCAGCAGCTCTTCGGGTTGGAGAGCTTTCTTT
CASSSSGWRAFF
>TRBV4-1|14|once|TRBJ1-2|-
TGCGCCAGCAGCCAAGAAATGATCCCCAATGGCTACACCTTC
CASSQEMIPNGYTF
>TRBV11-3|13|-|TRBJ2-3|-
TGTGCCAGCAGCTTGGGAGGCACAGATACGCAGTATTTT
CASSLGGTDTQYF
>TRBV18|14|-|TRBJ2-7|-
TGTGCCAGCTCACCACGTAGTTCCTCCTACGAGCAGTACTTC
CASSPRSSSYEQYF